The 20 T cell receptor beta chains given below trace back to one sample, sequenced in a study of monozygotic twins with inflammatory bowel disease. TCRdb derives one entry per CDR3 protein from the 5' RACE reads, leaving out DNA. Listed are about 300,000 distinct CDR3 sequences; roughly 5.3% falls within the top ten. The material sequenced was blood. These receptors all come from a human donor with ulcerative colitis or Crohn's disease, or a healthy co-twin of an affected twin (not recorded which).

The gene calls are TRBV7-3 and TRBJ2-7; there is no DNA to check the TCRdb D call of TRBD1. From germline, CDR1 is SGHTA and CDR2 FQGTGA. CDR3 length: 14 amino acids. CDR3 in amino acids: CASSRGQGAYEQYF.

The V call is TRBV4-2, the J call TRBJ2-7; TCRdb's D call of TRBD2 is untestable without DNA. Germline V gene data show CDR1 as LGHNA and CDR2 as YNFKEQ. CDR3 size: 15 residues. This CDR3 is CASRREPSGSYEQYF.

Here the CDR3 reads CASSQVDATGELFF. The chain carries TRBV3-1 and TRBJ2-2. The CDR3 spans 14 residues. Germline V gives CDR1 LGHDT, CDR2 YNNKEL (reference sequence).

V and J are TRBV12-3 or TRBV12-4 and TRBJ2-7; as DNA is missing, the TRBD1 call by TCRdb cannot be tested. The CDR3 consists of 14 residues. The CDR3 loop reads CASSPQTGRYEQYF.

The chain joins TRBV7-9 to TRBJ1-2. CDR3 size: 12 residues. From germline, CDR1 is SEHNR and CDR2 FQNEAQ (reference sequence). Here the CDR3 reads CASSLGSAGYTF.

The V and J genes are TRBV20-1 and TRBJ2-2; the D call of TRBD2 rests on TCRdb alone, since no DNA is present to check it. CDR1 is DFQATT, CDR2 SNEGSKA, per germline (reference sequence). This CDR3 comprises 14 residues. The CDR3 is CSARSSRNTGELFF.

The gene calls are TRBV24-1 and TRBJ2-1; as DNA is missing, the TRBD1 call by TCRdb cannot be tested. The CDR3 covers 16 residues. From germline, CDR1 is KGHDR and CDR2 SFDVKD. The CDR3 here is CATASVTGGRYNEQFF.

The genes are TRBV6-1 and TRBJ2-3. The CDR3 totals 12 residues. Germline V gene lookup returns CDR1 MNHNS and CDR2 SASEGT. The CDR3 reads CASQWGADTQYF.

The chain is built from TRBV5-1 and TRBJ1-1; with no DNA, the TCRdb D assignment of TRBD1 cannot be verified. Germline-derived CDR1 and CDR2 are SGHRS and YFSETQ. The CDR3 covers 15 residues. CDR3 sequence: CASSLGVQGAAEAFF.

The chain combines TRBV4-3 with TRBJ2-7; TCRdb reports TRBD1, a call that lacks DNA to check it against. The germline CDR1 and CDR2 sequences are LGHNA and YSLEER. The CDR3 spans 14 residues. The CDR3 sequence is CASSQDKAGYEQYF.

CDR3 sequence: CASTGRGVRQETQYF. The chain combines TRBV7-9 with TRBJ2-5; TCRdb selects TRBD1, and the lack of DNA leaves this call unchecked. The CDR3 loop spans 15 amino acids. Germline assignment: CDR1 SEHNR and CDR2 FQNEAQ (reference sequence). Full variable domain (remainder filled in from reference TRBV7-9 and TRBJ2-5): DTGVSQNPRHKITKRGQNVTFRCDPISEHNRLYWYRQTLGQGPEFLTYFQNEAQLEKSRLLSDRFSAERPKGSFSTLEIQRTEQGDSAMYLCASTGRGVRQETQYFGPGTRLLVL.

The chain couples TRBV6-2 or TRBV6-3 to TRBJ2-7. CDR1 and CDR2 from the germline V gene are MNHEY and SVGEGT. The CDR3 sequence is 13 residues long. CDR3 amino acids: CASIYSNYYEQYF.

This chain links TRBV7-3 with TRBJ1-1; TCRdb's D call, TRBD1, is unchecked because there is no DNA. This CDR3 is 13 amino acids long. CDR1 is SGHTA, CDR2 FQGTGA, per germline. CDR3 loop: CASSAQGKTEAFF. Variable domain in full (rest from reference TRBV7-3 and TRBJ1-1): GAGVSQTPSNKVTEKGKYVELRCDPISGHTALYWYRQSLGQGPEFLIYFQGTGAADDSGLPNDRFFAVRPEGSVSTLKIQRTERGDSAVYLCASSAQGKTEAFFGQGTRLTVV.

The V gene is TRBV7-9, the J gene TRBJ1-5; the TCRdb call, TRBD1, lacks DNA for checking. The V gene's germline CDR1 is SEHNR and CDR2 FQNEAQ (reference sequence). The CDR3 spans 14 residues. CDR3 sequence: CASSLEGLRQPQHF.

The V call is TRBV29-1, the J call TRBJ2-3; absent DNA, TCRdb's TRBD2 call cannot be checked. CDR1 SQVTM and CDR2 ANQGSEA come from the germline V gene. The CDR3 runs to 12 residues. CDR3: CSVDARADTQCF.

The rearrangement links TRBV6-1 to TRBJ2-2. Per the germline V gene, CDR1 is MNHNS and CDR2 is SASEGT. The length of the CDR3 is 16 residues. This chain's CDR3 is CASSPLRRTNTGELFF.

This chain connects TRBV11-3 to TRBJ2-1; TCRdb's D gene call, TRBD1, goes unchecked for lack of DNA. The CDR3 consists of 16 residues. The V gene's germline CDR1 is SGHNT and CDR2 YENEEA. The CDR3 spells CASSGGAGAIYNEQFF.

V and J are TRBV21-1 and TRBJ1-5; TCRdb picks TRBD1, but there is no DNA to check that call. TRBV21-1 is classified as a pseudogene. This CDR3 region has 16 residues. The CDR3 loop is CASSVHRGRGNQPQHF.

The rearrangement uses TRBV11-2 and TRBJ2-1; TCRdb proposes TRBD1, but this gene call is untestable without DNA. The CDR3 is 17 amino acids. The V gene's germline CDR1 is SGHAT and CDR2 FQNNGV. CDR3 sequence: CASSRLRDRGSYNEQFF.

This chain uses TRBV20-1 with TRBJ2-7; with no DNA, the TCRdb D assignment of TRBD1 cannot be verified. CDR3 length: 12 amino acids. Germline V lookup: CDR1 DFQATT, CDR2 SNEGSKA (reference sequence). CDR3 in amino acids: CSARQTTYEQHF.